This T cell receptor beta chain originates from a study of CD8 T cells in Susac syndrome. As for this clonotype: The antigen is not known.

Patients with stable or active relapsing-remitting disease, all of them treatment-naive, made up the multiple sclerosis controls. The TEMRA cells underwent FACS enrichment, while the CD8+ and CD4+ T cells underwent negative isolation. With random hexamers, reverse transcription was performed on about 0.45 to 1 ug of RNA. Amplification of TCR beta CDR3 used immunoSEQ multiplex PCR across 54 Vbeta and 13 Jbeta. TCRdb itself ran the immunoSEQ multiplex PCR reads through MiXCR, one entry per CDR3 protein. Of 170,000 or so distinct CDR3 sequences in the sample, around 93% were seen once. The V and J ends lost 8 bases and 8 bases respectively, with 16 bases between them. This CDR3 region has 13 residues. CDR1 and CDR2 (germline): WNHNN, SYGVQD (reference sequence). Findings and limits, study-wide: An acknowledgment was made by the study that its TCR sequencing and HLA analysis involved relatively few individuals.

Sequencing input: CD4+ T cells from PBMCs. The sequence was collected from a human donor with multiple sclerosis. The V gene is TRBV10-1, the J gene TRBJ2-4; no clear D. DNA of the CDR3: TGCGCCAGCGATGAAGGGTTCAGAGACATTCAGTACTTC. Protein: CASDEGFRDIQYF.